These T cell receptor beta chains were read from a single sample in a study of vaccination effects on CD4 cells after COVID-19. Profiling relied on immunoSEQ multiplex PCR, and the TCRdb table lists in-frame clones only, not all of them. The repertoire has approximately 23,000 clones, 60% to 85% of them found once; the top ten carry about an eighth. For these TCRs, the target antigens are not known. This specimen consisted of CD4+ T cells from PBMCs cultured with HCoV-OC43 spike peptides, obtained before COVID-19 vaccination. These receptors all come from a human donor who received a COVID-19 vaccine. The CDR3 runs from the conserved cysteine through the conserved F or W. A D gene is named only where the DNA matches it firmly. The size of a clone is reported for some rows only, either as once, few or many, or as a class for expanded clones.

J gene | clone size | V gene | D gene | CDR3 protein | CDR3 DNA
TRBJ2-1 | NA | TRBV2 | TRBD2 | CASGREGPPSEQFF | TGTGCCAGCGGGCGGGAGGGGCCTCCGTCTGAGCAGTTCTTC
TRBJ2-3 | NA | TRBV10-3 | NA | CAISESWADTQYF | TGTGCCATCAGTGAGTCATGGGCAGATACGCAGTATTTT
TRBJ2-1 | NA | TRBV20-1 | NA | CSASSSGTSSYNEQFF | TGCAGTGCTAGTTCCAGCGGAACAAGCTCCTACAATGAGCAGTTCTTC
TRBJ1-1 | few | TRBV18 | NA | CASSPLGGGGEAFF | TGTGCCAGCTCACCGCTCGGGGGCGGGGGTGAAGCTTTCTTT
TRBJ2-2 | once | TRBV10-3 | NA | CAIKAGTTNTGELFF | TGTGCCATCAAAGCCGGGACGACGAACACCGGGGAGCTGTTTTTT
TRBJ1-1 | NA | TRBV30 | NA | CAWSPDSTEAFF | TGTGCCTGGAGCCCTGACAGCACTGAAGCTTTCTTT
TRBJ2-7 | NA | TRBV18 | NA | CASSPQDSTYEQYF | TGTGCCAGCTCACCCCAAGACAGTACCTACGAGCAGTACTTC
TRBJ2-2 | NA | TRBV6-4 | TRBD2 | CASSSGSTGELFF | TGTGCCAGCAGTAGCGGGAGCACCGGGGAGCTGTTTTTT
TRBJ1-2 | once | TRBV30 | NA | CAWSGRGHTYGYTF | TGTGCCTGGAGTGGCAGGGGCCATACCTATGGCTACACCTTC
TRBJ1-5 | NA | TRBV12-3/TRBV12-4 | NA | CASSLADNQPQHF | TGTGCCAGCAGTTTGGCGGATAATCAGCCCCAGCATTTT
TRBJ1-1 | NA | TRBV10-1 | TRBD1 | CASSHGQGKVGGFF | TGCGCCAGCAGCCATGGACAGGGGAAAGTAGGTGGTTTCTTT
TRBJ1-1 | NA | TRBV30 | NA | CAWSEGSLNTEAFF | TGTGCCTGGAGTGAAGGGTCTCTGAACACTGAAGCTTTCTTT
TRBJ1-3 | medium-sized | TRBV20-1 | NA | CSASPRGLAGNTIYF | TGCAGTGCTAGTCCCAGGGGTTTGGCTGGAAACACCATATATTTT
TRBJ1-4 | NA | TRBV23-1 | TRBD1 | CASSQSSGQGSEKLFF | TGCGCCAGCAGTCAGTCGTCCGGACAGGGTAGTGAAAAACTGTTTTTT
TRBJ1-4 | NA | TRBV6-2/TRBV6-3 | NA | CASSFSGIEKLFF | TGTGCCAGCAGCTTCAGTGGAATTGAAAAACTGTTTTTT
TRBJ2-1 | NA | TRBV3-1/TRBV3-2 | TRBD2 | CASSPTRSSGRYNEQFF | TGTGCCAGCAGCCCGACCCGGAGTAGCGGGAGATACAATGAGCAGTTCTTC
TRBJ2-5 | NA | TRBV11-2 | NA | CASSFRGAETQYF | TGTGCCAGCAGCTTTCGTGGGGCGGAGACCCAGTACTTC
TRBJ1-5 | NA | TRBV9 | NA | CASSLGSLSNQPQHF | TGTGCCAGCAGCCTCGGGTCCCTTAGCAATCAGCCCCAGCATTTT
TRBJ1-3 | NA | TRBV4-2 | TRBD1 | CASSQHGQGVSGNTIYF | TGTGCCAGCAGCCAGCACGGACAGGGCGTCTCTGGAAACACCATATATTTT
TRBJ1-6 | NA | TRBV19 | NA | CASRPQTTDNSPLHF | TGTGCCAGTAGACCCCAGACCACCGATAATTCACCCCTCCACTTT
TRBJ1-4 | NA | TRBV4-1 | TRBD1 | CASSQGGQGTGNEKLFF | TGCGCCAGCAGCCAAGGAGGACAGGGGACGGGTAATGAAAAACTGTTTTTT
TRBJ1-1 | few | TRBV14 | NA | CASSQSRYRDGEAFF | TGTGCCAGCAGCCAAAGTCGGTACAGGGACGGTGAAGCTTTCTTT
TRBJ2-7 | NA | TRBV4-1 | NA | CASSQGRGGGSYEQYF | TGCGCCAGCAGCCAAGGGCGGGGAGGGGGCTCCTACGAGCAGTACTTC
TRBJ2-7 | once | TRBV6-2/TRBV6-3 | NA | CASSLKNKTSRDRTSYEQYF | TGTGCCAGCAGTCTGAAGAACAAAACATCAAGGGACCGCACGTCCTACGAGCAGTACTTC
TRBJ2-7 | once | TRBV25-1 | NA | CASRPGASYEQYF | TGTGCCAGCAGACCAGGGGCGTCCTACGAGCAGTACTTC
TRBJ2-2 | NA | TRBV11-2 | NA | CASSLEGTGELFF | TGTGCCAGCAGCTTAGAAGGCACCGGGGAGCTGTTTTTT
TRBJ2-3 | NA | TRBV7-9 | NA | CASSPARSGTDTQYF | TGTGCCAGCAGCCCAGCCCGAAGTGGCACAGATACGCAGTATTTT
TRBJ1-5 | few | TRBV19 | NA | CASSTSGGNNQPQHF | TGTGCCAGTAGTACTTCAGGAGGAAACAATCAGCCCCAGCATTTT
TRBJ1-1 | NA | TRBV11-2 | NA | CASSQQENTEAFF | TGTGCCAGCAGCCAACAGGAGAACACTGAAGCTTTCTTT
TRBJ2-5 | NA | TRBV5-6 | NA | CASSLVEGWETQYF | TGTGCCAGCAGCTTGGTTGAGGGCTGGGAGACCCAGTACTTC
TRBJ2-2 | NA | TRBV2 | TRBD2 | CASSELAGDTGELFF | TGTGCCAGCAGTGAACTTGCGGGAGACACCGGGGAGCTGTTTTTT
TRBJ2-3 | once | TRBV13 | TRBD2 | CASSLSSGSTDTQYF | TGTGCCAGCAGCTTATCTAGCGGGAGCACAGATACGCAGTATTTT
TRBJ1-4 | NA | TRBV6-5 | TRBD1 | CASSFGQDNVEKLFF | TGTGCCAGCAGTTTTGGACAGGATAATGTTGAAAAACTGTTTTTT
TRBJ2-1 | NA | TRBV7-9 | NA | CASSPITPLSGNEQFF | TGTGCCAGCAGCCCAATTACACCCCTAAGTGGCAATGAGCAGTTCTTC